The 27 T cell receptor beta chains below come from one sample, sequenced in a study of patients and donors after allogeneic stem cell transplantation. Each CDR3 protein gets one entry after TCRdb re-called the RT-PCR reads with MiXCR. In the table there are 410,000 or so distinct CDR3 sequences, 16% of which are singletons. The sample was blood, either unsorted or a sorted T cell fraction (not recorded which). All receptors come from a human donor who was either an allogeneic HSCT recipient or a stem cell or donor lymphocyte infusion donor (not recorded which). It is not recorded whose cells these are; they may come from a transplant donor.

There are a few counts of this clonotype. The genes are TRBV15 and TRBJ2-5, with D perhaps TRBD1 or TRBD2 (5 bases each). The CDR3 extends over 15 amino acids. Germline-derived CDR1 and CDR2 are LNHNV and YYDKDF (reference sequence). Trimming left V 5 bases short and J 0 bases short, with 13 bases between. The CDR3 reads CATSGAGGYQETQYF. The CDR3 DNA is TGTGCCACCAGCGGGGCTGGCGGGTACCAAGAGACCCAGTACTTC. Combining the CDR3 with reference TRBV15 and TRBJ2-5 gives the whole variable domain DAMVIQNPRYQVTQFGKPVTLSCSQTLNHNVMYWYQQKSSQAPKLLFHYYDKDFNNEADTPDNFQSRRPNTSFCFLDIRSPGLGDTAMYLCATSGAGGYQETQYFGPGTRLLVL.

This clonotype was recorded at least ten times. V is TRBV29-1 and J is TRBJ2-7; D remains unclear. The V end lost 2 bases, the J end lost 5 bases, and 13 bases lay between the germline ends. This CDR3 spans 13 amino acids. The germline gives CDR1 SQVTM, CDR2 ANQGSEA. The CDR3 loop reads CSVERALGDEQYF. CDR3 DNA sequence: TGCAGCGTTGAAAGGGCCCTCGGAGACGAGCAGTACTTC.

The chain couples TRBV23-1 to TRBJ2-7, with 7 bases identical to TRBD2. TRBV23-1 counts as an open reading frame of uncertain function. The CDR3 spans 13 residues. Trimming took 8 bases from V and 3 from J; bases not matched to a gene: 7. CDR3 in DNA: TGCGCCAGCCGGCAGCGGGGATTCTACGAGCAGTACTTC. It encodes CASRQRGFYEQYF.

In this sample, this clonotype turned up a few times. J is TRBJ1-2 and V is TRBV4-1; D is ambiguous. The CDR3 consists of 14 residues. The ends were cut back, 2 bases at V and 4 bases at J, with 11 bases in the middle. Germline CDR1 is MGHRA and CDR2 is YSYEKL. The CDR3 DNA is TGCGCCAGCAGCCAAAGTAGGACGAGCTATGGCTACACCTTC. Amino acid sequence: CASSQSRTSYGYTF.

This clonotype was counted between two and nine times. V is TRBV6-5 and J is TRBJ2-1, with 7 positions matching TRBD2. Germline CDR1 MNHEY, CDR2 SVGAGI. V was pared by 4 bases and J by 4 bases, with 7 bases of the junction left unmatched. The CDR3 has 15 residues. The chain's CDR3 is CASSSLRGGYNEQFF. The CDR3 nucleotides are TGTGCCAGCAGTTCCCTCCGCGGGGGATACAATGAGCAGTTCTTC.

A few counts support this clonotype. The DNA of the CDR3 is TGTGCCATCAGTCTAGACAACTATGGCTACACCTTC. It codes for CAISLDNYGYTF. The J gene is TRBJ1-2, the V gene TRBV10-3; D remains unclear. Germline CDR1 is ENHRY and CDR2 is SYGVKD. The CDR3 length is 12 residues. V was trimmed by 5 bases and J by 2 bases, leaving 6 bases between them.

In this sample, this clonotype turned up a few times. In nucleotides, the CDR3 is TGCGCCAGCAGCCCAGGACACGGATCTGGGTATGGCTACACCTTC. It is translated as CASSPGHGSGYGYTF. The V call is TRBV4-3, the J call TRBJ1-2; D is possibly TRBD1 (5 bases). The V end was cut by 4 bases, the J end by 5 bases, with 17 bases between. Germline V gene sequence: CDR1 LGHNA, CDR2 YSLEER. CDR3 length: 15 amino acids.

There are a few counts of this clonotype. This chain links TRBV5-4 with TRBJ2-2; the D is unclear. The CDR3 extends over 14 amino acids. V was shortened by 0 bases and J by 3 bases, with 6 bases between the two germline ends. Germline values: CDR1 SGHNT, CDR2 YYREEE (reference sequence). The CDR3 DNA sequence: TGTGCCAGCAGCTTGGACTGGGACACCGGGGAGCTGTTTTTT. Translation gives CASSLDWDTGELFF. Using reference TRBV5-4 and TRBJ2-2 for the parts outside the CDR3, the full variable domain is ETGVTQSPTHLIKTRGQQVTLRCSSQSGHNTVSWYQQALGQGPQFIFQYYREEENGRGNFPPRFSGLQFPNYSSELNVNALELDDSALYLCASSLDWDTGELFFGEGSRLTVL.

In the case of this clonotype: The junction departs from germline at one end; a sequencing error may be responsible. V gene TRBV20-1 combines with J gene TRBJ2-1; D might be TRBD2 (6 bases). The CDR3 covers 13 residues. Germline CDR1 reads DFQATT; CDR2 reads SNEGSKA (reference sequence). The CDR3 region has the DNA TGCAGTGCTAGCCCTAGCGCAAACAATGTGCAGTTCTTC. Its translation: CSASPSANNVQFF.

V gene TRBV18 combines with J gene TRBJ2-5; D remains unclear. Germline lookup yields CDR1 KGHSH and CDR2 LQKENI. The ends were cut back, 5 bases at V and 1 base at J, with 14 bases in the middle. This CDR3 contains 15 residues. In nucleotides, the CDR3 is TGTGCCAGCTCAACCAAACAGTCCCCCCAAGAGACCCAGTACTTC. Translated, it gives CASSTKQSPQETQYF.

This clonotype was observed a few times. V is TRBV13 and J is TRBJ2-1, with a possible D match to TRBD1 (5 bases). Germline loops: CDR1 PRHDT, CDR2 FYEKMQ (reference sequence). The CDR3 has 14 amino acids. V dropped 3 bases and J dropped 7 bases, with 13 bases sitting between them. CDR3 DNA sequence: TGTGCCAGCAGCTTTGGGGCTTCGAGAAATGAGCAGTTCTTC. Its protein product is CASSFGASRNEQFF.

The chain couples TRBV12-1 to TRBJ1-3; the D call TRBD1 from the table was never checked on the DNA. TRBV12-1 is a documented pseudogene. The CDR3 extends over 14 amino acids. CDR3 nucleotides: TGTGCCAGCACCCCCTTTCCCTCTGGAAACACCATATATTTT. Protein product: CASTPFPSGNTIYF.

The chain combines TRBV2 with TRBJ2-1; D not resolved. From germline, CDR1 is SNHLY and CDR2 FYNNEI. V lost 1 base and J lost 11, with 9 bases in between. CDR3 size: 12 residues. CDR3 in amino acids: CASSEGKGKQFF. The CDR3 DNA is TGTGCCAGCAGTGAAGGAAAGGGAAAGCAGTTCTTC.

V usage is TRBV4-3 and J usage is TRBJ2-1; tentatively, D is TRBD1 or TRBD2 (5 bases each). Germline loops: CDR1 LGHNA, CDR2 YSLEER. V gave up 0 bases and J gave up 7 bases, with 13 bases separating them. The CDR3 sequence is 15 residues long. This CDR3 is CASSQDLMGTNEQFF. The CDR3 nucleotides read TGCGCCAGCAGCCAAGACCTCATGGGGACGAATGAGCAGTTCTTC.

There are a few counts of this clonotype. The chain links TRBV15 to TRBJ1-5; no definite D call. The CDR3 is 14 residues long. V dropped 0 bases and J dropped 5 bases, with 8 bases sitting between them. CDR1 LNHNV and CDR2 YYDKDF come from the germline V gene (reference sequence). CDR3 bases: TGTGCCACCAGCAGAGATTGGGCCGATCAGCCCCAGCATTTT. Its translation is CATSRDWADQPQHF.

This sequence joins TRBV6-1 and TRBJ2-7, with TRBD2 matching over 12 bases. After removal of 6 bases from V and 6 bases from J, the junction contained 9 bases not matched to a gene. Germline loops: CDR1 MNHNS, CDR2 SASEGT. This CDR3 is built from 15 residues. This CDR3 is CASRRLAGGPGEQYF. CDR3 in DNA: TGTGCCAGCAGACGCCTAGCGGGAGGGCCGGGCGAGCAGTACTTC.

This rearrangement joins TRBV7-8 to TRBJ2-3; possibly TRBD2 for D (6 bases). This CDR3 has 17 amino acids. The V gene lost 3 bases and the J gene lost 5 bases, with 21 bases spanning the gap. Germline values: CDR1 SGHVS, CDR2 FQNEAQ. CDR3 in DNA: TGTGCCAGCAGCTTCGGCCTCCGGGAGTCCCCGGGAGATACGCAGTATTTT. It translates to CASSFGLRESPGDTQYF.

In its sample, this clonotype was seen a few times. The chain's CDR3 is CASSNRGSTFF. The CDR3 nucleotides are TGTGCCAGCAGCAACAGGGGGTCGACTTTCTTT. The chain has TRBV6-5 and TRBJ1-1, with 8 bases lining up with TRBD1. V lost 6 bases and J lost 12; bases outside the gene matches: 6. CDR3 length: 11 residues. CDR1 MNHEY and CDR2 SVGAGI come from the germline V gene.

This chain joins TRBV6-2 or TRBV6-3 and TRBJ2-3; D is possibly TRBD2 (5 bases). The CDR3 runs to 14 residues. CDR1 is MNHEY, CDR2 SVGEGT, per germline. Trimming removed 2 bases at V and 4 bases at J, with 10 bases between. The CDR3 reads CASSYGGLPDTQYF. The CDR3 DNA is TGTGCCAGCAGTTACGGAGGACTTCCAGATACGCAGTATTTT.

The chain uses TRBV4-1 and TRBJ2-7; TRBD2 matches 7 bases. Looked up from germline, CDR1 is MGHRA and CDR2 is YSYEKL. The CDR3 sequence is 16 residues long. After removal of 1 base from V and 2 bases from J, the junction contained 8 bases not matched to a gene. Here the CDR3 DNA reads TGCGCCAGCAGCCAAGTCTTAGCGGGCAGTCCCTACGAGCAGTACTTC. Translation gives CASSQVLAGSPYEQYF.

This clonotype was seen more than once but under ten times. The chain combines TRBV20-1 with TRBJ1-2, with 7 bases aligning to TRBD1. The CDR3 runs 19 residues. The J segment lost 4 bases and the V segment lost 0 bases, leaving 20 bases of the junction unmatched. Germline loops: CDR1 DFQATT, CDR2 SNEGSKA (reference sequence). The CDR3 loop reads CSARDLSDPKRQGIYGYTF. CDR3 bases: TGCAGTGCTAGAGACCTCTCAGACCCAAAAAGACAGGGAATCTATGGCTACACCTTC.

This clonotype was seen more than once but under ten times. The chain is built from TRBV6-4 and TRBJ2-3; 9 bases line up with TRBD2. Germline CDR1 is MRHNA and CDR2 is SNTAGT. This CDR3 is 15 amino acids long. After removal of 8 bases from V and 4 bases from J, the junction contained 10 bases not matched to a gene. The CDR3 region is CASALSGRNSDTQYF. In nucleotides, the CDR3 is TGTGCCAGCGCCTTAAGCGGGAGGAACTCAGATACGCAGTATTTT.

V is TRBV12-3 or TRBV12-4 and J is TRBJ2-3; 7 nucleotides line up with TRBD2. The CDR3 extends over 15 amino acids. V lost 3 bases to trimming and J lost 0 bases; unmatched junction nucleotides: 3. DNA for the CDR3: TGTGCCAGCAGTTTTTCGGGACTAAGCACAGATACGCAGTATTTT. It encodes CASSFSGLSTDTQYF.

This sequence joins TRBV5-1 and TRBJ1-5, with D possibly being TRBD1 (6 bases). V was cut by 0 bases and J by 8 bases, with 9 bases left in between. Per germline, CDR1 SGHRS and CDR2 YFSETQ. The CDR3 extends over 13 amino acids. DNA of the CDR3: TGCGCCAGCAGCTTGGGGGGGCGGGAGCCCCAGCATTTT. It is translated as CASSLGGREPQHF.

This clonotype was seen a few times. This chain uses TRBV24-1 with TRBJ2-3; D possibly corresponds to TRBD2 (6 bases). Trimming left V 5 bases short and J 2 bases short, with 13 bases between. Germline loops: CDR1 KGHDR, CDR2 SFDVKD. There are 15 residues in the CDR3. CDR3 sequence reads: CATSVREASTDTQYF. CDR3 DNA: TGTGCCACCAGTGTTAGGGAGGCTTCCACAGATACGCAGTATTTT.

The rearrangement uses TRBV25-1 and TRBJ2-5, with D unresolved. Germline assignment: CDR1 MGHDK and CDR2 SYGVNS. The CDR3 runs 12 residues. V was pared by 4 bases and J by 7 bases, with 10 bases between. CDR3 amino acids: CASSGTPSTQYF. CDR3 nucleotide sequence: TGTGCCAGCAGTGGGACCCCTTCGACCCAGTACTTC.

V and J are TRBV11-2 and TRBJ1-2; D not resolved. Trimming cost V 4 bases and J 3 bases, with 3 bases left between them. The CDR3 sequence is 11 residues long. The germline V gene has CDR1 SGHAT and CDR2 FQNNGV. This CDR3 reads CASSSDYGYTF. The CDR3, as DNA: TGTGCCAGCAGCTCAGACTATGGCTACACCTTC.